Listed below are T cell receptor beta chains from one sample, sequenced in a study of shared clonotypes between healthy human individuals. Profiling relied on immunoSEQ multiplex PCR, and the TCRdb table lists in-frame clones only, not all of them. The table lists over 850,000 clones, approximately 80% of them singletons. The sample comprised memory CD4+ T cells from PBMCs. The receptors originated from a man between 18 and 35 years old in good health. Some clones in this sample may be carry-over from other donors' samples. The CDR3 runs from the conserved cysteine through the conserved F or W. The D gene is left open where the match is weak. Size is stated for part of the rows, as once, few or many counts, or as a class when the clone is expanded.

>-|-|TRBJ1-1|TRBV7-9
CASGLGTAVEAFF
TGTGCCAGCGGTCTAGGGACGGCGGTAGAAGCTTTCTTT
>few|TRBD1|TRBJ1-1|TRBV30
CALDRGVNTEAFF
TGTGCCTTAGACAGGGGCGTGAACACTGAAGCTTTCTTT
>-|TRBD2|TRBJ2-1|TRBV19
CASSARTSGNNEQFF
TGTGCCAGTAGTGCCCGGACTAGCGGGAACAATGAGCAGTTCTTC
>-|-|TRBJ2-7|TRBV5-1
CASSLEGTLNSYEQYF
TGCGCCAGCAGCTTGGAAGGGACCCTCAACTCCTACGAGCAGTACTTC
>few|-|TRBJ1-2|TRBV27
CASSFTGGGYTF
TGTGCCAGCAGTTTTACTGGGGGTGGCTACACCTTC
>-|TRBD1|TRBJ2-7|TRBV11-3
CASSFGTGATYEQYF
TGTGCCAGCAGCTTCGGGACAGGGGCAACCTACGAGCAGTACTTC
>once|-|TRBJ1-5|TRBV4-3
CASSLRSGGQPQHF
TGCGCCAGCAGCCTCCGATCCGGGGGGCAGCCCCAGCATTTT
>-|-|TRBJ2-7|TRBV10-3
CAISGQYEQYF
TGTGCCATCAGTGGCCAGTACGAGCAGTACTTC
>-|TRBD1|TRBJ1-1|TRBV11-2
CASSLNRGNTEAFF
TGTGCCAGCAGCTTAAACAGGGGGAACACTGAAGCTTTCTTT
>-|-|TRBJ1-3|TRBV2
CASSGGLGNTIYF
TGTGCCAGCAGTGGGGGCCTCGGAAACACCATATATTTT
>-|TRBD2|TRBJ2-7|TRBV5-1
CASSLAVSYEQYF
TGCGCCAGCAGTCTAGCGGTTTCCTACGAGCAGTACTTC
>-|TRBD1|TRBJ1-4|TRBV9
CASSVGQANEKLFF
TGTGCCAGCAGCGTCGGACAGGCTAATGAAAAACTGTTTTTT
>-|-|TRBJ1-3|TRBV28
CASSGIQVFSGNTIYF
TGTGCCAGCAGCGGTATACAGGTTTTCTCTGGAAACACCATATATTTT
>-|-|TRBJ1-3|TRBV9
CASSVDVYGYSGNTIYF
TGTGCCAGCAGCGTAGATGTCTACGGCTACTCTGGAAACACCATATATTTT
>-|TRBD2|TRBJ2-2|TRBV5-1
CASSGDYLAGELFF
TGCGCCAGCAGCGGGGACTATTTAGCCGGGGAGCTGTTTTTT
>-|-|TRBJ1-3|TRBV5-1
CASSTGQAGNTIYF
TGCGCCAGCAGCACCGGCCAGGCTGGAAACACCATATATTTT
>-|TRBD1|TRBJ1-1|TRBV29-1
CSGIQGAPAEAFF
TGCAGCGGGATACAGGGGGCTCCCGCTGAAGCTTTCTTT
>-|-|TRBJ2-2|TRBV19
CASTIGPGRYPGELFF
TGTGCCAGTACCATCGGGCCAGGTCGTTATCCCGGGGAGCTGTTTTTT
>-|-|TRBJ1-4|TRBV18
CASSTGQNEKLFF
TGTGCCAGCTCCACCGGCCAAAATGAAAAACTGTTTTTT
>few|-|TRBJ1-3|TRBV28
CASSLAGTGNTIYF
TGTGCCAGCAGTTTAGCCGGGACCGGAAACACCATATATTTT
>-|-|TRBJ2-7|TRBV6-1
CASSEAPGLTYEQYF
TGTGCCAGCAGTGAAGCTCCGGGTCTAACCTACGAGCAGTACTTC
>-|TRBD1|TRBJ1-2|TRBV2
CASSGWTGPEGGYTF
TGTGCCAGCAGTGGGTGGACAGGGCCCGAGGGCGGCTACACCTTC
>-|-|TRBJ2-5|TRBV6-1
CASSEGRETQYF
TGTGCCAGCAGTGAAGGGAGGGAGACCCAGTACTTC
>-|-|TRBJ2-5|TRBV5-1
CASSLFQGRKVQETQYF
TGCGCCAGCAGCTTGTTCCAGGGACGGAAAGTCCAAGAGACCCAGTACTTC
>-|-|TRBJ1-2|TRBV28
CASSRWSLNYGYTF
TGTGCCAGCAGTCGGTGGAGCCTCAACTATGGCTACACCTTC
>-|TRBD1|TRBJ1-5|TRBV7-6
CASSSRDRDNQPQHF
TGTGCCAGCAGCTCCCGGGACAGGGACAATCAGCCCCAGCATTTT
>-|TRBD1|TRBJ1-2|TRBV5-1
CASSLNTGTVYGYTF
TGCGCCAGCAGCCTAAACACCGGGACAGTCTATGGCTACACCTTC
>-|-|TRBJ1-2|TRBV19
CASSKNYGYTF
TGTGCCAGTAGTAAAAACTATGGCTACACCTTC
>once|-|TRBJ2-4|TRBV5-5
CASSLGNPRSNIQYF
TGTGCCAGCAGCTTGGGGAACCCCCGATCAAACATTCAGTACTTC
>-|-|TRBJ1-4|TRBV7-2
CASSFGRVNEKLFF
TGTGCCAGCAGCTTCGGACGCGTCAATGAAAAACTGTTTTTT
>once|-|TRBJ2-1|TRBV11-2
CASSLDLGGQFF
TGTGCCAGCAGCTTAGATTTGGGTGGGCAGTTCTTC
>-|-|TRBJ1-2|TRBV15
CATSRDTVYGYTF
TGTGCCACCAGCAGAGATACAGTCTATGGCTACACCTTC
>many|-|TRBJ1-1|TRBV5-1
CASSWDHNTEAFF
TGCGCCAGCAGCTGGGACCACAACACTGAAGCTTTCTTT
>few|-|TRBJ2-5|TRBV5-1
CASSPRDGTETQYF
TGCGCCAGCAGCCCCCGGGACGGCACAGAGACCCAGTACTTC
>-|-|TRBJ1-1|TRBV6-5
CASSPTLMNTEAFF
TGTGCCAGCAGCCCGACTCTAATGAACACTGAAGCTTTCTTT
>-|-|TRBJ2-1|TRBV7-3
CASSLMAGSYNEQFF
TGTGCCAGCAGCTTAATGGCAGGGTCCTACAATGAGCAGTTCTTC
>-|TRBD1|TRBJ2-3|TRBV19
CASSIFGQASTDTQYF
TGTGCCAGTAGTATTTTTGGACAGGCTAGCACAGATACGCAGTATTTT
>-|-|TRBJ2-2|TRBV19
CASSIQKAYRVLLMKGELFF
TGTGCCAGTAGTATACAAAAAGCCTATCGGGTTCTCCTAATGAAAGGGGAGCTGTTTTTT
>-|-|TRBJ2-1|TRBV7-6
CASSLGRLRGESGEQFF
TGTGCCAGCAGCTTAGGCCGACTACGGGGAGAATCGGGTGAGCAGTTCTTC
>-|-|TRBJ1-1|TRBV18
CASSLGQNTEAFF
TGTGCCAGCTCACTCGGACAGAACACTGAAGCTTTCTTT
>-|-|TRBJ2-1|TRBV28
CASSLATISKYEQFF
TGTGCCAGCAGTTTAGCGACCATTAGTAAATATGAGCAGTTCTTC
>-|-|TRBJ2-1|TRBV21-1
CASSKAEGSHYNEQFF
TGTGCCAGCAGCAAAGCCGAGGGGTCCCATTACAATGAGCAGTTCTTC
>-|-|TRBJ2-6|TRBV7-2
CASSLASGTRSAGANVLTF
TGTGCCAGCAGCTTAGCGTCCGGGACAAGGAGCGCTGGGGCCAACGTCCTGACTTTC
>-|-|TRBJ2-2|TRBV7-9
CASSPPPGWEDTGELFF
TGTGCCAGCAGCCCGCCCCCAGGGTGGGAGGACACCGGGGAGCTGTTTTTT
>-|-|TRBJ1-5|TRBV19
CASSNRDSAQHF
TGTGCCAGTAGTAACAGGGACTCGGCCCAGCATTTT
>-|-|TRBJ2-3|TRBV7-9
CASSAVNTDTQYF
TGTGCCAGCAGCGCCGTAAACACAGATACGCAGTATTTT
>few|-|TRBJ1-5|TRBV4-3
CASSQDRVGGLIQHF
TGCGCCAGCAGCCAAGATCGGGTGGGCGGACTTATCCAGCATTTT
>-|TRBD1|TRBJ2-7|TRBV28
CASSTRTGGFYEQYF
TGTGCCAGCAGTACCAGGACAGGGGGCTTCTACGAGCAGTACTTC
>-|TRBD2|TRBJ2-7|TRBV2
CASGGVQYF
TGTGCCAGTGGGGGGGTGCAGTACTTC
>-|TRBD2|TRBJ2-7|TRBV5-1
CASSFTTSGGYEQYF
TGCGCCAGCAGCTTTACGACTAGCGGGGGCTACGAGCAGTACTTC
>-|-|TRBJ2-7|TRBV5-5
CASSPGSSWLYEQYF
TGTGCCAGCAGCCCCGGGAGTTCGTGGCTTTATGAGCAGTACTTC
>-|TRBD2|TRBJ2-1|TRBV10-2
CASTLRGASGGSYNEQFF
TGCGCCAGCACCCTGAGGGGGGCTAGCGGGGGCTCCTACAATGAGCAGTTCTTC
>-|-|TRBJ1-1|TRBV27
CASREVPRGKAFF
TGTGCCAGCAGGGAAGTCCCGCGGGGGAAAGCTTTCTTT
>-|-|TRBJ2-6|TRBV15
CATSRDWIRTSGANVLTF
TGTGCCACCAGCAGAGATTGGATACGGACCTCTGGGGCCAACGTCCTGACTTTC
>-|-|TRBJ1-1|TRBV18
CASSPGHRSTEAFF
TGTGCCAGCTCACCAGGCCATAGAAGCACTGAAGCTTTCTTT
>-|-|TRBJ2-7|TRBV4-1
CASSLQGRGAYEQYF
TGCGCCAGCAGCCTCCAGGGGCGCGGAGCCTACGAGCAGTACTTC
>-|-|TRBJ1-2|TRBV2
CASRLGTVYGYTF
TGTGCCAGCAGGCTCGGGACGGTCTATGGCTACACCTTC